A selection of T cell receptor beta chains follows, all from one sample in a study of Ad26.COV2.S vaccination and SARS-CoV-2 variants. The data were produced by immunoSEQ multiplex PCR, yet TCRdb's version contains in-frame clones alone and is incomplete. The sample lists about 680,000 clones; 89% were seen once. The sequencing used peripheral blood, collected in a trial of Ad26.COV2.S vaccine versus placebo. These receptors all come from a person aged 18-60 years who received the Ad26.COV2.S COVID-19 vaccine or a placebo. The CDR3 runs from the conserved cysteine through the conserved F or W. Each record gives: V gene, clone size, D gene, J gene, CDR3 protein, CDR3 DNA. A D gene is named only where the DNA matches it firmly. Part of the rows lack a size; the others show once, few, many or a class for expanded clones.

v_gene: TRBV19; abundance: -; d_gene: -; j_gene: TRBJ2-7; CDR3aa: CASSGYRGTSYEQYF; CDR3nt: TGTGCCAGTAGTGGGTACCGGGGGACCTCCTACGAGCAGTACTTC
v_gene: TRBV5-1; abundance: -; d_gene: -; j_gene: TRBJ2-3; CDR3aa: CASSLVGGLSDTQYF; CDR3nt: TGCGCCAGCAGCTTGGTGGGGGGCTTGTCAGATACGCAGTATTTT
v_gene: TRBV5-1; abundance: -; d_gene: -; j_gene: TRBJ2-2; CDR3aa: CASSSGNTGELFF; CDR3nt: TGCGCCAGCAGCTCTGGGAACACCGGGGAGCTGTTTTTT
v_gene: TRBV5-4; abundance: -; d_gene: -; j_gene: TRBJ2-7; CDR3aa: CASSFMDYEQYF; CDR3nt: TGTGCCAGCAGCTTTATGGACTACGAGCAGTACTTC
v_gene: TRBV7-9; abundance: -; d_gene: -; j_gene: TRBJ1-1; CDR3aa: CASSLNFGTEAFF; CDR3nt: TGTGCCAGCAGCTTAAACTTTGGCACTGAAGCTTTCTTT
v_gene: TRBV19; abundance: -; d_gene: TRBD1; j_gene: TRBJ1-1; CDR3aa: CASTAGTGDTEAFF; CDR3nt: TGTGCCAGCACCGCGGGGACAGGGGACACTGAAGCTTTCTTT
v_gene: TRBV6-6; abundance: -; d_gene: -; j_gene: TRBJ2-6; CDR3aa: CAMRGPLSGANVLTF; CDR3nt: TGTGCCATGCGCGGGCCCCTCTCTGGGGCCAACGTCCTGACTTTC
v_gene: TRBV7-9; abundance: -; d_gene: TRBD1; j_gene: TRBJ1-2; CDR3aa: CASSSTSHRDRAYGYTF; CDR3nt: TGTGCCAGCAGCTCTACCTCCCACCGGGACAGGGCCTATGGCTACACCTTC
v_gene: TRBV6-6; abundance: -; d_gene: -; j_gene: TRBJ1-4; CDR3aa: CASKTQQATNEKLFF; CDR3nt: TGTGCCAGCAAGACCCAGCAAGCAACTAATGAAAAACTGTTTTTT
v_gene: TRBV29-1; abundance: once; d_gene: -; j_gene: TRBJ2-1; CDR3aa: CSLEEGVEQFF; CDR3nt: TGCAGCCTCGAGGAAGGGGTTGAGCAGTTCTTC
v_gene: TRBV5-1; abundance: -; d_gene: TRBD1; j_gene: TRBJ1-5; CDR3aa: CASSPQGAGEPQHF; CDR3nt: TGCGCCAGCAGCCCACAGGGGGCAGGGGAGCCCCAGCATTTT
v_gene: TRBV24-1; abundance: -; d_gene: TRBD2; j_gene: TRBJ2-1; CDR3aa: CATSDPAGGRDEQFF; CDR3nt: TGTGCCACCAGTGATCCCGCGGGAGGTCGCGATGAGCAGTTCTTC
v_gene: TRBV29-1; abundance: -; d_gene: TRBD1; j_gene: TRBJ2-2; CDR3aa: CSVETPDRGRGGELFF; CDR3nt: TGCAGCGTTGAAACCCCAGACAGGGGGCGAGGCGGGGAGCTGTTTTTT
v_gene: TRBV5-6; abundance: few; d_gene: -; j_gene: TRBJ1-2; CDR3aa: CASSSDFYGYTF; CDR3nt: TGTGCCAGCAGTTCGGACTTCTATGGCTACACCTTC
v_gene: TRBV29-1; abundance: -; d_gene: TRBD2; j_gene: TRBJ2-1; CDR3aa: CSVDSTSGYNEQFF; CDR3nt: TGCAGCGTTGACTCGACTAGCGGTTACAATGAGCAGTTCTTC
v_gene: TRBV10-3; abundance: once; d_gene: TRBD2; j_gene: TRBJ2-5; CDR3aa: CAISESSGKGGWETQYF; CDR3nt: TGTGCCATCAGTGAGTCGAGCGGGAAGGGAGGCTGGGAGACCCAGTACTTC
v_gene: TRBV6-2/TRBV6-3; abundance: -; d_gene: TRBD2; j_gene: TRBJ2-3; CDR3aa: CASSRLAEGTDTQYF; CDR3nt: TGTGCCAGCAGTCGACTAGCCGAGGGCACAGATACGCAGTATTTT
v_gene: TRBV6-5; abundance: -; d_gene: -; j_gene: TRBJ1-1; CDR3aa: CASSSGGWDTEAFF; CDR3nt: TGTGCCAGCAGTTCGGGGGGCTGGGACACTGAAGCTTTCTTT
v_gene: TRBV5-5; abundance: -; d_gene: TRBD1; j_gene: TRBJ1-1; CDR3aa: CASSPRGGFTEAFF; CDR3nt: TGTGCCAGCAGCCCCAGGGGGGGATTCACTGAAGCTTTCTTT
v_gene: TRBV7-2; abundance: once; d_gene: -; j_gene: TRBJ2-3; CDR3aa: CASSLVPATPDTQYF; CDR3nt: TGTGCCAGCAGCTTAGTTCCAGCCACCCCAGATACGCAGTATTTT
v_gene: TRBV7-8; abundance: -; d_gene: TRBD2; j_gene: TRBJ2-2; CDR3aa: CASEDSGRGTGELFF; CDR3nt: TGTGCCAGCGAGGATAGCGGGAGAGGTACCGGGGAGCTGTTTTTT
v_gene: TRBV7-9; abundance: -; d_gene: -; j_gene: TRBJ2-7; CDR3aa: CASSREYEQYF; CDR3nt: TGTGCCAGCAGCAGGGAATACGAGCAGTACTTC
v_gene: TRBV2; abundance: -; d_gene: TRBD2; j_gene: TRBJ2-6; CDR3aa: CASMAGGTWGANVLTF; CDR3nt: TGTGCCAGCATGGCGGGGGGCACTTGGGGGGCCAACGTCCTGACTTTC